The 21 T cell receptor beta chains below come from one sample, sequenced in a study of OX40 agonist ivuxolimab in advanced cancers. Assay used: immunoSEQ multiplex PCR; TCRdb lists only in-frame clones, some missing. The sample holds about 83,000 clones, roughly 84% seen once. The input for sequencing was CD4+ or CD8+ T cells sorted from blood, taken in a trial of the OX40 agonist ivuxolimab. The receptors were gathered from an adult with an advanced solid tumor such as melanoma, head and neck, liver or kidney cancer.

The rearrangement uses TRBV6-1 and TRBJ2-6, with TRBD1 as a possible D gene (5 bases). This CDR3 contains 17 residues. V was trimmed by 2 bases and J by 1 base, leaving 12 bases between them. CDR1 is MNHNS, CDR2 SASEGT, per germline. The CDR3 is CASSEQSPGSGANVLTF. The DNA for the CDR3 is TGTGCCAGCAGTGAACAATCGCCAGGGTCTGGGGCCAACGTCCTGACTTTC.

This clone was seen a handful of times. V usage is TRBV2 and J usage is TRBJ1-1; 10 positions agree with TRBD1. This CDR3 spans 15 amino acids. Germline CDR1 and CDR2: SNHLY and FYNNEI. J was trimmed by 4 bases and V by 7 bases; bases with no gene match: 9. In DNA, the CDR3 is TGTGCCAGCACCGAGGGACAGGGGTTGGCCACTGAAGCTTTCTTT. Encoded protein: CASTEGQGLATEAFF.

The rearrangement links TRBV6-5 to TRBJ2-5, with 11 bases that match TRBD2. Trimming took 0 bases from V and 3 from J; bases not matched to a gene: 3. The CDR3 has 16 residues. The germline CDR1 and CDR2 sequences are MNHEY and SVGAGI. CDR3 DNA sequence: TGTGCCAGCAGTTACTCCGGGACTAGCGGAAAAGAGACCCAGTACTTC. This gives the protein CASSYSGTSGKETQYF.

V and J are TRBV30 and TRBJ1-5; D unresolved. Germline V gene lookup returns CDR1 GTSNPN and CDR2 SVGIG (reference sequence). This CDR3 is 13 amino acids long. The V and J ends lost 1 base and 5 bases respectively, with 9 bases between them. The CDR3 is CAWSEMSHQPQHF. The CDR3, as DNA: TGTGCCTGGAGTGAGATGTCGCATCAGCCCCAGCATTTT.

The genes are TRBV19 and TRBJ2-1; maybe TRBD2 (6 bases). The germline gives CDR1 LNHDA, CDR2 SQIVND (reference sequence). This CDR3 comprises 15 residues. V was trimmed by 5 bases and J by 0 bases, leaving 11 bases between them. CDR3 in amino acids: CASSLIGGSYNEQFF. The CDR3 DNA reads as TGTGCCAGTAGTCTGATCGGGGGCTCCTACAATGAGCAGTTCTTC.

The rearrangement links TRBV7-2 to TRBJ1-2; no definite D call. V dropped 5 bases and J dropped 7 bases, with 11 bases sitting between them. This CDR3 comprises 12 residues. Germline V gene data show CDR1 as SGHTA and CDR2 as FQGNSA. CDR3 sequence: CASSPTQGGYTF. Here the CDR3 DNA reads TGTGCCAGCAGCCCTACTCAAGGTGGCTACACCTTC.

This clone was seen only once. This chain links TRBV27 with TRBJ2-1; the match to TRBD2 covers 10 bases. This CDR3 comprises 15 residues. Trimming took 8 bases from V and 10 from J; bases not matched to a gene: 14. Germline lookup yields CDR1 MNHEY and CDR2 SMNVEV (reference sequence). Here the CDR3 reads CASASASGRGSEQFF. For the CDR3, the DNA is TGTGCCAGCGCCTCCGCGAGCGGGAGGGGGTCGGAGCAGTTCTTC.

This clone was detected only a few times. V is TRBV30 and J is TRBJ1-2; D remains ambiguous. The V and J ends lost 2 bases and 7 bases respectively, with 11 bases between them. Germline V lookup: CDR1 GTSNPN, CDR2 SVGIG (reference sequence). This CDR3 region has 12 residues. CDR3 bases: TGTGCCTGGAGTATTAGGGCCGGTGGCTACACCTTC. Residues: CAWSIRAGGYTF.

The chain joins TRBV4-1 to TRBJ2-7; D gene ambiguous. V lost 1 base and J 5 bases, leaving 9 bases between the germline ends. This CDR3 region has 13 residues. Germline CDR1 is MGHRA and CDR2 is YSYEKL. CDR3 bases: TGCGCCAGCAGCCAAGGTGGGCTAAACGAGCAGTACTTC. This gives the protein CASSQGGLNEQYF.

V gene TRBV7-3 combines with J gene TRBJ2-5; possible D gene TRBD2, 7 bases. V was pared by 5 bases and J by 4 bases, with 14 bases between. The CDR3 length is 14 residues. Germline CDR1 SGHTA, CDR2 FQGTGA. The CDR3 protein is CASSLNGGRETQYF. The DNA of the CDR3 is TGTGCCAGCAGCCTAAACGGGGGGCGAGAGACCCAGTACTTC.

The chain uses TRBV18 and TRBJ2-5; maybe TRBD1 (7 bases). Germline V lookup: CDR1 KGHSH, CDR2 LQKENI. This CDR3 comprises 15 residues. The V end lost 3 bases, the J end lost 0 bases, and 11 bases lay between the germline ends. The CDR3 spells CASSPFRGDQETQYF. CDR3 DNA: TGTGCCAGCTCACCTTTCAGGGGGGACCAAGAGACCCAGTACTTC.

The gene calls are TRBV19 and TRBJ1-1; no clear D gene. The germline V gene has CDR1 LNHDA and CDR2 SQIVND (reference sequence). V lost 5 bases to trimming and J lost 5 bases, with 15 bases between them. This CDR3 is built from 14 residues. The chain's CDR3 is CASSPGSERTEAFF. CDR3 DNA sequence: TGTGCCAGTAGTCCCGGGTCGGAGAGGACTGAAGCTTTCTTT.

The chain uses TRBV5-1 and TRBJ2-1, with D possibly TRBD1 on 6 matching bases. CDR1 and CDR2 from the germline V gene are SGHRS and YFSETQ. Trimming removed 2 bases from V and 0 bases from J, with 12 bases in between. The CDR3 runs 16 residues. CDR3 bases: TGCGCCAGCAGCTTCGGGCAGGGGCCCTCCTACAATGAGCAGTTCTTC. This sequence encodes CASSFGQGPSYNEQFF.

The chain carries TRBV7-8 and TRBJ2-7; TRBD1 agrees at 9 bases. V shed 5 bases and J 0 bases; nucleotides not matched to a gene: 2. This CDR3 has 14 amino acids. Germline CDR1 is SGHVS and CDR2 is FQNEAQ. The CDR3 DNA is TGTGCCAGCAGCCCGACAGGGGGCTCCTACGAGCAGTACTTC. It specifies CASSPTGGSYEQYF.

The V call is TRBV6-1, the J call TRBJ2-5, with 7 bases that match TRBD2. The assigned J gene may be wrong: the sequence end matches TRBJ2-7 better. Germline-derived CDR1 and CDR2 are MNHNS and SASEGT. The CDR3 contains 13 residues. As DNA, the CDR3 is TGTGCCGGGAGGGTGTCCTCCGGATACGAGCAGTACTTC. Its protein product is CAGRVSSGYEQYF.

The chain is built from TRBV9 and TRBJ2-5; D perhaps matches TRBD2 (5 bases). V was cut by 4 bases and J by 1 base, with 11 bases left in between. CDR3 length: 14 residues. Looked up from germline, CDR1 is SGDLS and CDR2 is YYNGEE. CDR3 sequence (DNA): TGTGCCAGCAGCTCCGGGGTAGCCCAAGAGACCCAGTACTTC. Its protein is CASSSGVAQETQYF. The complete variable domain, with remaining parts taken from reference TRBV9 and TRBJ2-5, reads DSGVTQTPKHLITATGQRVTLRCSPRSGDLSVYWYQQSLDQGLQFLIQYYNGEERAKGNILERFSAQQFPDLHSELNLSSLELGDSALYFCASSSGVAQETQYFGPGTRLLVL.

The chain recombines TRBV9 with TRBJ1-2; no reliable D call. The germline V and J ends were trimmed by 1 base and 7 bases, with 11 bases remaining between them. This CDR3 contains 13 residues. Germline V gene sequence: CDR1 SGDLS, CDR2 YYNGEE. The CDR3 sequence is CASSVLGVSGYTF. The CDR3, as DNA: TGTGCCAGCAGCGTACTGGGCGTTAGTGGCTACACCTTC.

CDR3 amino acids: CASSLDFSNQPQHF. In DNA form, the CDR3 reads TGTGCCAGCAGCCTGGATTTTAGCAATCAGCCCCAGCATTTT. The V gene is TRBV7-9, the J gene TRBJ1-5; D gene ambiguous. The CDR3 length is 14 residues. Trimming took 5 bases from V and 0 from J, leaving 8 bases between them. Germline V CDR1 and CDR2: SEHNR, FQNEAQ (reference sequence).

This chain links TRBV5-1 with TRBJ1-2, with TRBD1 as a possible D gene (5 bases). The CDR3 loop spans 16 amino acids. Trimming cost V 0 bases and J 3 bases, with 15 bases left between them. The V gene's germline CDR1 is SGHRS and CDR2 YFSETQ. The CDR3 sequence: CASSLEGALRHYGYTF. CDR3 bases: TGCGCCAGCAGCTTGGAAGGGGCCTTGAGGCACTATGGCTACACCTTC.

The V and J genes are TRBV12-5 and TRBJ2-2; 7 bases match TRBD2. CDR3 length: 15 amino acids. Germline CDR1 is LGHNT and CDR2 is FRNRAP. With V trimmed by 6 bases and J by 0 bases, 4 bases remained unmatched. CDR3 sequence (DNA): TGTGCTAGTGGCGCCGGGACTACGAACACCGGGGAGCTGTTTTTT. Encoded protein: CASGAGTTNTGELFF.

This chain uses TRBV6-1 with TRBJ1-6; 7 positions agree with TRBD1. The V and J ends lost 6 bases and 10 bases, in that order; junction bases with no gene match: 12. The V gene's germline CDR1 is MNHNS and CDR2 SASEGT. This CDR3 comprises 15 residues. The CDR3 region is CASSPFSTGISPLHF. CDR3 DNA sequence: TGTGCCAGCAGCCCCTTCTCGACAGGGATCTCACCCCTCCACTTT.